This T cell receptor (beta chain) was recorded in a study of T cell clones after liver transplantation. Germline values: CDR1 SEHNR, CDR2 FQNEAQ (reference sequence). There are 13 residues in the CDR3. After removal of 5 bases from V and 5 bases from J, the junction contained 4 bases not matched to a gene. Sequencing used immunoSEQ multiplex PCR; TCRdb keeps in-frame clones, though not all of them. The table records tens of thousands of clones, 70% to 80% of them present only once. The specimen was CD4+ T cells from blood, collected at the roughly 16-month timepoint. The V call is TRBV7-9, the J call TRBJ2-5, with 8 bases that match TRBD1. The TCR comes from a human patient who received a liver transplant. Some T cells may possibly be graft donor cells. The DNA of the CDR3 is TGTGCCAGCAGCGCACAGGGGGTGGAGACCCAGTACTTC. Protein: CASSAQGVETQYF.